The 14 T cell receptor beta chains listed next were all sequenced from one sample in a study of T cells in tumors after PD-1 blockade. The protocol was immunoSEQ multiplex PCR, while the TCRdb copy is restricted to in-frame clones and leaves out a portion. Of approximately 50,000 clones in the sample, approximately 79% were seen once. The sequencing here drew on PBMCs, taken before anti-PD-1 therapy. The receptors were sampled from a human donor with advanced basal cell or squamous cell carcinoma (not recorded which).

The chain has TRBV14 and TRBJ2-7; tentative D call: TRBD2 (5 bases). V gave up 4 bases and J gave up 6 bases, with 10 bases separating them. CDR3 size: 12 residues. The germline gives CDR1 SGHDN, CDR2 FVKESK. CDR3 nucleotides: TGTGCCAGCAGCCCGCCTCGGGGCGAGCAGTACTTC. It yields the protein CASSPPRGEQYF.

The CDR3, as DNA: TGTGCCAGCAGCCAGCCGGGGACAAACTACGAGCAGTACTTC. Translated, it gives CASSQPGTNYEQYF. V and J are TRBV5-5 and TRBJ2-7, with a weak D call TRBD1 (6 bases). CDR3 size: 14 residues. V lost 4 bases and J 3 bases, leaving 14 bases between the germline ends. Per the germline V gene, CDR1 is SGHKS and CDR2 is YYEKEE (reference sequence).

The V gene is TRBV27, the J gene TRBJ1-1; 8 bases are a match to TRBD1. The J segment lost 6 bases and the V segment lost 3 bases, leaving 6 bases of the junction unmatched. This CDR3 comprises 14 residues. From germline, CDR1 is MNHEY and CDR2 SMNVEV (reference sequence). CDR3 residues: CASSFRGLSAEAFF. For the CDR3, the DNA is TGTGCCAGCAGTTTCAGGGGGCTTTCGGCTGAAGCTTTCTTT.

V gene TRBV10-3 combines with J gene TRBJ2-1, with 10 nucleotides matching TRBD1. CDR3 length: 16 amino acids. Unmatched junction bases numbered 12, after V lost 6 bases and J lost 7 bases. The germline gives CDR1 ENHRY, CDR2 SYGVKD. DNA of the CDR3: TGTGCCATCAGCGCCTTTGAGACAGGGGGCGGGAATGAGCAGTTCTTC. It encodes CAISAFETGGGNEQFF.

The V call is TRBV9, the J call TRBJ2-1, with 8 bases matching TRBD2. Germline V lookup: CDR1 SGDLS, CDR2 YYNGEE. The CDR3 covers 14 residues. V shed 3 bases, J shed 7 bases, and the junction held 6 bases outside the gene matches. The chain's CDR3 is CASSDTSGVNEQFF. The CDR3 coding sequence is TGTGCCAGCAGCGACACTAGCGGAGTTAATGAGCAGTTCTTC. Together with reference TRBV9 and TRBJ2-1, the CDR3 gives the full variable domain: DSGVTQTPKHLITATGQRVTLRCSPRSGDLSVYWYQQSLDQGLQFLIQYYNGEERAKGNILERFSAQQFPDLHSELNLSSLELGDSALYFCASSDTSGVNEQFFGPGTRLTVL.

V and J are TRBV7-8 and TRBJ1-1; D remains unclear. Trimming removed 5 bases from V and 8 bases from J, with 21 bases in between. Per germline, CDR1 SGHVS and CDR2 FQNEAQ. The CDR3 covers 15 residues. CDR3 in amino acids: CASSRLYLAPIEAFF. For the CDR3, the DNA is TGTGCCAGCAGCCGCCTCTATTTGGCCCCGATCGAAGCTTTCTTT.

Only a few counts were recorded for this clone. This chain links TRBV19 with TRBJ2-7, with unresolved D. The CDR3 loop spans 18 amino acids. Trimming shortened V by 5 bases and J by 2 bases, and 25 bases separated the two germline ends. Germline values: CDR1 LNHDA, CDR2 SQIVND (reference sequence). CDR3 bases: TGTGCCAGTAGTGGTCGGTCTAGTCTGAACAAAAACCCCTACGAGCAGTACTTC. It translates to CASSGRSSLNKNPYEQYF.

The J gene is TRBJ2-1, the V gene TRBV21-1; the table's D call, TRBD2, was not checked against the DNA. TRBV21-1 has pseudogene status. This CDR3 is 17 amino acids long. As DNA, the CDR3 is TGTGCCAGCCGGCGGCTAGCGGGAGTCGGGGGGGACAATGAGCAGTTCTTC. It translates to CASRRLAGVGGDNEQFF.

Regarding this clone: The identical CDR3 is also encoded by other nucleotide sequences in the sample. This chain joins TRBV9 and TRBJ2-1; TRBD2 aligns across 13 bases. Unmatched junction bases numbered 4, after V lost 4 bases and J lost 6 bases. CDR1 and CDR2 from the germline V gene are SGDLS and YYNGEE. CDR3 size: 15 residues. CDR3 loop: CASSTSGGAGNEQFF. As DNA, the CDR3 is TGTGCCAGCAGCACTAGCGGGGGGGCAGGCAATGAGCAGTTCTTC. The complete variable domain, with remaining parts taken from reference TRBV9 and TRBJ2-1, reads DSGVTQTPKHLITATGQRVTLRCSPRSGDLSVYWYQQSLDQGLQFLIQYYNGEERAKGNILERFSAQQFPDLHSELNLSSLELGDSALYFCASSTSGGAGNEQFFGPGTRLTVL.

The V and J genes are TRBV3-1 (or the pseudogene TRBV3-2) and TRBJ1-6; TRBD1 might be the D (6 bases). The V end was cut by 4 bases, the J end by 9 bases, with 13 bases between. The germline CDR1 and CDR2 sequences are LGHDT and YNNKEL (reference sequence). This CDR3 region has 14 residues. Here the CDR3 DNA reads TGTGCCAGCAGCCCCGGACAGAGGGGTTCACCCCTCCACTTT. Its translation: CASSPGQRGSPLHF.

This chain joins TRBV2 and TRBJ1-1, with D unclear. This CDR3 region has 15 residues. The germline CDR1 and CDR2 sequences are SNHLY and FYNNEI. V was pared by 4 bases and J by 0 bases, with 12 bases between. CDR3 in DNA: TGTGCCAGCAGTGGAGCGGGATGGGTGAACACTGAAGCTTTCTTT. Translating gives CASSGAGWVNTEAFF. Full variable domain (missing parts from reference TRBV2 and TRBJ1-1): EPEVTQTPSHQVTQMGQEVILRCVPISNHLYFYWYRQILGQKVEFLVSFYNNEISEKSEIFDDQFSVERPDGSNFTLKIRSTKLEDSAMYFCASSGAGWVNTEAFFGQGTRLTVV.

The chain is built from TRBV7-9 and TRBJ2-7; D is unresolved. Trimming left V 3 bases short and J 6 bases short, with 6 bases between. The CDR3 has 11 amino acids. CDR1 SEHNR and CDR2 FQNEAQ come from the germline V gene (reference sequence). The CDR3 reads CASSLTSEQYF. The CDR3 DNA is TGTGCCAGCAGCTTGACTTCCGAGCAGTACTTC.

Only a few counts were recorded for this clone. V usage is TRBV28 and J usage is TRBJ1-4, with D perhaps matching TRBD1 (6 bases). Trimming pared 4 bases from V and 0 bases from J, leaving 18 bases between. The germline V gene has CDR1 MDHEN and CDR2 SYDVKM. CDR3 length equals 18 residues. The CDR3 nucleotides are TGTGCCAGCAGTTGGGGCGGGACACCTGATGCAACTAATGAAAAACTGTTTTTT. This encodes CASSWGGTPDATNEKLFF.

V and J are TRBV14 and TRBJ2-3, with D possibly being TRBD2 (5 bases). V dropped 4 bases and J dropped 2 bases, with 10 bases sitting between them. The CDR3 has 14 residues. The germline gives CDR1 SGHDN, CDR2 FVKESK. The CDR3 nucleotides read TGTGCCAGCAGCCGGTTCCGGGACACAGATACGCAGTATTTT. Its protein is CASSRFRDTDTQYF.